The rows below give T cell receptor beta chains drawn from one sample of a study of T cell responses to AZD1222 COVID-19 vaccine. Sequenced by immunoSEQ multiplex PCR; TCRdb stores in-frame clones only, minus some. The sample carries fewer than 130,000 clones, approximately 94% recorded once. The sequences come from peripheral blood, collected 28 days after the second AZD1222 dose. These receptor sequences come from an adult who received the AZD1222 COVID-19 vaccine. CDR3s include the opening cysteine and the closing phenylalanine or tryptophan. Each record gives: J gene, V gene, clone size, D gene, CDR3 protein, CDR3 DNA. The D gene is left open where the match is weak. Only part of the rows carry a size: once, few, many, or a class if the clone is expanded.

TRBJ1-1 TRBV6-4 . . CASSDQPGSKAFF TGTGCCAGCAGTGATCAACCGGGCTCAAAGGCTTTCTTT
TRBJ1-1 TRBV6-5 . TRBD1 CASSLRGLFTEAFF TGTGCCAGCAGCCTCAGGGGGCTGTTCACTGAAGCTTTCTTT
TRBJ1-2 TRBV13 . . CASSLGQGGIYGYTF TGTGCCAGCAGCTTAGGCCAGGGAGGAATCTATGGCTACACCTTC
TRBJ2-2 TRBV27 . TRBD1 CASSRDRGYTGELFF TGTGCCAGCAGTCGGGACAGGGGATACACCGGGGAGCTGTTTTTT
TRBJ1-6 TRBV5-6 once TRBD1 CASSLITGVNSPLHF TGTGCCAGCAGCTTGATAACAGGGGTGAATTCACCCCTCCACTTT
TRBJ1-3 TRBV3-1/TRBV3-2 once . CASSQDGWGSSGNTIYF TGTGCCAGCAGCCAAGATGGGTGGGGGAGCTCTGGAAACACCATATATTTT
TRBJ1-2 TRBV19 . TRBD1 CASLSITQGQTYRGYTF TGTGCCAGTCTCTCAATAACCCAGGGACAGACTTACCGTGGCTACACCTTC
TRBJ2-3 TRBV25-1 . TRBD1 CASSPGQGFDTQYF TGTGCCAGCAGCCCGGGACAGGGTTTTGATACGCAGTATTTT
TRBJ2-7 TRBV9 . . CASSVGPADSYEQYF TGTGCCAGCAGCGTAGGCCCAGCGGATTCCTACGAGCAGTACTTC
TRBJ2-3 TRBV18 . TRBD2 CASSPSSGRADTQYF TGTGCCAGCTCACCAAGCAGCGGGAGGGCGGATACGCAGTATTTT
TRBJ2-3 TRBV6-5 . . CASIGDRSDTQYF TGTGCCAGCATTGGGGATCGGTCAGATACGCAGTATTTT
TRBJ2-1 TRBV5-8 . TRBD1 CASSVRTGLNEQFF TGTGCCAGCAGCGTCCGGACAGGGCTAAATGAGCAGTTCTTC
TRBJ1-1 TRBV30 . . CAWSVGGRMNTEAFF TGTGCCTGGAGTGTGGGAGGGCGCATGAACACTGAAGCTTTCTTT
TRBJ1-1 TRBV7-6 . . CASSLLQVSEAFF TGTGCCAGCAGCTTACTACAGGTTTCTGAAGCTTTCTTT
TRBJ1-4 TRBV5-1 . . CASSLVAATNEKLFF TGCGCCAGCAGCTTGGTCGCCGCAACTAATGAAAAACTGTTTTTT
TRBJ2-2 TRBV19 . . CASSIGSGELFF TGTGCCAGTAGTATAGGCAGCGGGGAGCTGTTTTTT
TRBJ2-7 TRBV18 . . CASSPPVDRTYEQYF TGTGCCAGCTCACCGCCGGTAGACAGAACCTACGAGCAGTACTTC
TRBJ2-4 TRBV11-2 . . CASSLAGGLNIQYF TGTGCCAGCAGCTTAGCGGGGGGCTTAAACATTCAGTACTTC
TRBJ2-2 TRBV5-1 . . CASSLVGEATGELFF TGCGCCAGCAGCTTGGTAGGGGAGGCGACCGGGGAGCTGTTTTTT
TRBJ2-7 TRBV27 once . CASSIGRESYEQYF TGTGCCAGCAGTATCGGACGGGAAAGTTACGAGCAGTACTTC
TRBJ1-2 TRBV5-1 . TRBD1 CASSLDVGQDYGYTF TGCGCCAGCAGCCTGGATGTGGGACAGGACTATGGCTACACCTTC
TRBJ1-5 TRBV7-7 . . CASSTTPNQPQHF TGTGCCAGCAGCACTACTCCCAATCAGCCCCAGCATTTT
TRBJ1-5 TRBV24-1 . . CATSPRQLNLRPQHF TGTGCCACCAGTCCGCGACAGCTTAATCTCCGGCCCCAGCATTTT
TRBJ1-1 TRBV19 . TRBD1 CASNRQGITEAFF TGTGCCAGCAATAGACAGGGGATCACTGAAGCTTTCTTT
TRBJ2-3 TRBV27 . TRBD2 CASSKGLAGGLRTDTQYF TGTGCCAGCTCCAAAGGCCTAGCGGGGGGGTTGCGCACAGATACGCAGTATTTT
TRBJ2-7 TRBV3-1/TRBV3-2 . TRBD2 CASRRGVEQYF TGTGCCAGCAGACGGGGGGTCGAGCAGTACTTC